One sample yielded the 7 T cell receptor beta chains listed below, sequenced in a study of persistence of HIV-infected CD4 T cells. An overlapping HIV-1 Gag peptide pool stimulated these cells at 0.85 to 1 ug/peptide/mL. CD40L-negative CD69-negative CD45RO-high memory CD4+ T cells were sorted as populations depleted of antigen-responding cells. The libraries were made with immunoSEQ version 4 in survey mode. Assay used: immunoSEQ multiplex PCR; TCRdb lists only in-frame clones, some missing. Here the sample spans about 36,000 clones, roughly 80% being singletons. These TCRs' antigens remain unknown. Sample: cultured CD4+ T cells from PBMCs, taken from a patient who received antiretroviral therapy. Every receptor here comes from an adult with HIV. The donor label of this sample is uncertain.

The chain couples TRBV2 to TRBJ2-2; TRBD1 matches at 8 bases. Germline CDR1 is SNHLY and CDR2 is FYNNEI. J was trimmed by 11 bases and V by 3 bases; bases with no gene match: 8. CDR3 length equals 14 residues. CDR3 loop: CASSEAGGLLELFF. CDR3 in DNA: TGTGCCAGCAGTGAGGCAGGGGGCCTACTTGAGCTGTTTTTT.

The chain has TRBV5-1 and TRBJ1-2; D remains unclear. Trimming took off 1 base at V and 1 base at J, with 5 bases between the two ends. Looked up from germline, CDR1 is SGHRS and CDR2 is YFSETQ. CDR3 size: 13 residues. The CDR3 bases are TGCGCCAGCAGCTTGTACATTAACTATGGCTACACCTTC. Amino acid sequence: CASSLYINYGYTF.

This chain uses TRBV5-1 with TRBJ2-7, with 9 bases that match TRBD1. This CDR3 has 19 amino acids. The germline V gene encodes CDR1 SGHRS and CDR2 YFSETQ. V dropped 2 bases and J dropped 0; count of bases not matched to a gene: 15. CDR3 bases: TGCGCCAGCAGCTTACTCGGGGACAGGGTGGAATTTTTCTCCTACGAGCAGTACTTC. This sequence encodes CASSLLGDRVEFFSYEQYF.

CDR3 in DNA: TGTGCCAGCAGCTTGGATACAGGACCCTATGGCTACACCTTC. Amino acid sequence: CASSLDTGPYGYTF. The genes are TRBV5-4 and TRBJ1-2; tentative D call: TRBD1 (5 bases). CDR1 and CDR2 from the germline V gene are SGHNT and YYREEE (reference sequence). The V and J ends lost 0 bases and 4 bases respectively, with 10 bases between them. The CDR3 is made up of 14 amino acids.

This clone was counted between two and nine times. The rearrangement uses TRBV5-1 and TRBJ2-7; D is perhaps TRBD1 or TRBD2 (5 bases each). Trimming shortened V by 4 bases and J by 3 bases, and 14 bases separated the two germline ends. This CDR3 has 14 amino acids. Germline CDR1 is SGHRS and CDR2 is YFSETQ. The CDR3 DNA reads as TGCGCCAGCAGCCGGGACGGCAGTTACTACGAGCAGTACGTC. Translation: CASSRDGSYYEQYV.

The chain carries TRBV4-1 and TRBJ1-1, with no clear D. Germline values: CDR1 MGHRA, CDR2 YSYEKL. V was shortened by 0 bases and J by 4 bases, with 12 bases between the two germline ends. This CDR3 contains 15 residues. Here the CDR3 reads CASSQDFGRVTEAFF. Here the CDR3 DNA reads TGCGCCAGCAGCCAAGATTTTGGGCGGGTCACTGAAGCTTTCTTT.

By its share, this clone is medium-sized. The chain uses TRBV6-5 and TRBJ1-1; D is perhaps TRBD1 (6 bases). The CDR3 is 15 residues long. V was cut by 6 bases and J by 1 base, with 15 bases left in between. In germline, CDR1 is MNHEY, CDR2 SVGAGI. Written as DNA, the CDR3 is TGTGCCAGCAGCTGGGGAACGGGGGCGAACACTGAAGCTTTCTTT. This encodes CASSWGTGANTEAFF.